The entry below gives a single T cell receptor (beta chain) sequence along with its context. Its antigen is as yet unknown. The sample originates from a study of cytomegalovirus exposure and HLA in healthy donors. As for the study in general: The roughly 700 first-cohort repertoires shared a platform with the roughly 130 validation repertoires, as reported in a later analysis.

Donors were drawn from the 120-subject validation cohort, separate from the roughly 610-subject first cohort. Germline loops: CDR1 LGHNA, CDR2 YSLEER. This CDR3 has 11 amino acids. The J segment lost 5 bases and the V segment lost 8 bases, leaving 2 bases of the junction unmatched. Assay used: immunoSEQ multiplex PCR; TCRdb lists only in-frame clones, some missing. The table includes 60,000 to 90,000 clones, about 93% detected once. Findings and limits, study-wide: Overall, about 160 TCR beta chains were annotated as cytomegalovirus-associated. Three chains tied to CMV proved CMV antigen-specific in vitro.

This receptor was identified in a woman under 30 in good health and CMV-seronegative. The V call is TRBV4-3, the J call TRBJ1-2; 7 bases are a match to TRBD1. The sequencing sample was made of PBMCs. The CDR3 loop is CASGRGYGYTF. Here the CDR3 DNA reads TGCGCCAGCGGCAGGGGGTATGGCTACACCTTC.